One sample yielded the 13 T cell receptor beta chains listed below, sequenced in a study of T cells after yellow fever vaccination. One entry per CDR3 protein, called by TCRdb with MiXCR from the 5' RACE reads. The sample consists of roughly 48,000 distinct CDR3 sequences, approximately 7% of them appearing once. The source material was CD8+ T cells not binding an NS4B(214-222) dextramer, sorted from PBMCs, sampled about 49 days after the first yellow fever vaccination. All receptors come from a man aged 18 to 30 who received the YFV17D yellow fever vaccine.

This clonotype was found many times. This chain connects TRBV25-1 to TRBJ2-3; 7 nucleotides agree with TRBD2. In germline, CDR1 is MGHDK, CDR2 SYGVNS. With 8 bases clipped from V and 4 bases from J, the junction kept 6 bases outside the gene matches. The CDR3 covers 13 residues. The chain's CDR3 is CASCPGRADTQYF. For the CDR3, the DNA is TGTGCCAGCTGCCCAGGGAGGGCAGATACGCAGTATTTT.

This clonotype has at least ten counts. CDR3: CASGAGLSGGELFF. CDR3 DNA: TGTGCCAGCGGGGCGGGCCTATCAGGCGGGGAGCTGTTTTTT. The gene calls are TRBV9 and TRBJ2-2; D might be TRBD1 or TRBD2, each matching 5 bases. The V end was cut by 7 bases, the J end by 7 bases, with 17 bases between. Looked up from germline, CDR1 is SGDLS and CDR2 is YYNGEE. CDR3 length: 14 amino acids.

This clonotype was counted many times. The CDR3 protein is CATSRGGLNEQFF. CDR3 bases: TGTGCCACCAGCAGAGGAGGACTCAATGAGCAGTTCTTC. The V call is TRBV15, the J call TRBJ2-1; possibly TRBD2 for D (5 bases). The CDR3 is made up of 13 amino acids. Per germline, CDR1 LNHNV and CDR2 YYDKDF (reference sequence). V lost 1 base and J lost 6, with 7 bases in between.

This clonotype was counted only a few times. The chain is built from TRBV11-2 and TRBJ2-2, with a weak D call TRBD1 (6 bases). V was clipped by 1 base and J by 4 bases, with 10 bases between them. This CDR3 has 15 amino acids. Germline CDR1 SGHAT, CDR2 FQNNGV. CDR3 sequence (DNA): TGTGCCAGCAGCTTAGGGGGGCCCGGCACCGGGGAGCTGTTTTTT. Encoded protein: CASSLGGPGTGELFF.

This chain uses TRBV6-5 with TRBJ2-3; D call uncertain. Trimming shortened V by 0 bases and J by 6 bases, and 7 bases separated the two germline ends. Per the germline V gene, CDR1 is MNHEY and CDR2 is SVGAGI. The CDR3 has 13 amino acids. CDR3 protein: CASSYSSGDTQYF. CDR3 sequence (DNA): TGTGCCAGCAGTTACTCGTCTGGGGATACGCAGTATTTT.

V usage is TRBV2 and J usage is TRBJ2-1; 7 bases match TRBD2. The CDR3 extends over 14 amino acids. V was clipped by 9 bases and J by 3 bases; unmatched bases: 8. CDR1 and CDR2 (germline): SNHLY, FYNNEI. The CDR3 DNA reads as TGTGCCAGTATCCTAGCGGACCTCTACAATGAGCAGTTCTTC. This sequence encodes CASILADLYNEQFF.

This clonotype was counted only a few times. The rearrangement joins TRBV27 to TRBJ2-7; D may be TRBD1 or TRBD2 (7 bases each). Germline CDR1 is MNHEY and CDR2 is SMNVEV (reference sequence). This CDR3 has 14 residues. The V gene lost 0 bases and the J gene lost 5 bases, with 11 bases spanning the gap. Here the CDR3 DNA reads TGTGCCAGCAGTTTATCGCCAGGGGGGGACGAGCAGTACTTC. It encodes CASSLSPGGDEQYF.

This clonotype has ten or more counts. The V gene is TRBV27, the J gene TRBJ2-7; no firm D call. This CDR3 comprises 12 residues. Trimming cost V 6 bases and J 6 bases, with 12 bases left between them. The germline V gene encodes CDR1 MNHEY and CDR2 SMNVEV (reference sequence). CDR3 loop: CASRGTSLEQYV. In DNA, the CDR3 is TGTGCCAGCAGAGGTACCTCCCTCGAGCAGTACGTC.

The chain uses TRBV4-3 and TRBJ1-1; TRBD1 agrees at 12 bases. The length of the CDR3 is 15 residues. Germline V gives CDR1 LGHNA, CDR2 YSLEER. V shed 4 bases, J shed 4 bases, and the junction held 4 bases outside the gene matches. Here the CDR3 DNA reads TGCGCCAGCAGCCCTGGGACAGGGGGCATCACTGAAGCTTTCTTT. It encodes CASSPGTGGITEAFF.

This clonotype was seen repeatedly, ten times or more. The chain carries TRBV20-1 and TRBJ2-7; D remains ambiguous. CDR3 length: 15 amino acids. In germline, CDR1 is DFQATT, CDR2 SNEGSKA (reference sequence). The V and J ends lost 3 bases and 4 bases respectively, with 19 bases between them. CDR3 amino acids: CSARPTPIVAYEQYF. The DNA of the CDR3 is TGCAGTGCTAGGCCGACCCCGATCGTAGCATACGAGCAGTACTTC.

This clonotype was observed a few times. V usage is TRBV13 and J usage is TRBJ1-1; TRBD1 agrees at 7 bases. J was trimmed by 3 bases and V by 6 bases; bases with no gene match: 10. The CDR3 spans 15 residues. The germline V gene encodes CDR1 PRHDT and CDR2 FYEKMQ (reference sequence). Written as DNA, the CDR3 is TGTGCCAGCAGATGGAAGGGGGCCTTTGACACTGAAGCTTTCTTT. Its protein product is CASRWKGAFDTEAFF.

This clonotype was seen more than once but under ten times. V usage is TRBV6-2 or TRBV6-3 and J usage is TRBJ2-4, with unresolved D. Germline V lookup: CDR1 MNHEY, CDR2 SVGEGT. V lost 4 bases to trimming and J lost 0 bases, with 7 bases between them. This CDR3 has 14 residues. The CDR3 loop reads CASSWELAKNIQYF. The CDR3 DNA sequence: TGTGCCAGCAGTTGGGAATTAGCCAAAAACATTCAGTACTTC.

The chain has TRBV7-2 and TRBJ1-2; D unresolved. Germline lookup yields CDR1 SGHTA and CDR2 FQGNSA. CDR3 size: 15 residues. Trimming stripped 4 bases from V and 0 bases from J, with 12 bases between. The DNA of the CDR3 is TGTGCCAGCAGCTCCGCCCTGCGATCTAACTATGGCTACACCTTC. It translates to CASSSALRSNYGYTF.